The present T cell receptor (beta chain) was sequenced within a study of cytomegalovirus exposure and HLA in healthy donors. In the study overall: Among the 370 or so donors who were genotyped, about 86% fell in the genetic ancestry cluster that is associated with self-reported Caucasian donors.

Germline CDR1 and CDR2: KGHSH and LQKENI. V lost 4 bases and J lost 3; bases outside the gene matches: 5. This CDR3 has 14 residues. Concerning this clone itself: What it binds is not known.

The PCR was carried out with 60 Vbeta primers and 13 Jbeta primers. The data were produced by immunoSEQ multiplex PCR, yet TCRdb's version contains in-frame clones alone and is incomplete. The sample has some 70,000 clones, more than 75% seen once. Study-wide results and caveats: The classifier reportedly diagnosed cytomegalovirus status with high specificity and sensitivity. Through in vitro validation, a few CMV-associated chains were shown to be specific for CMV antigens.

The material sequenced was PBMCs. The source of this sequence is a man aged 18 to 29 in good health and CMV-seropositive. The chain employs TRBV18 and TRBJ2-5; 7 bases align to TRBD2. CDR3 nucleotide sequence: TGTGCCAGCTCACAGGCTAGCGGAGAAGAGACCCAGTACTTC. It encodes CASSQASGEETQYF.